The 12 T cell receptor beta chains given below trace back to one sample, sequenced in a study of vaccination effects on CD4 cells after COVID-19. Produced via immunoSEQ multiplex PCR; TCRdb's table is partial and in-frame only. The sample lists about 65,000 clones; more than 70% were seen once. Antigens for these TCRs are unknown. After expansion with viral peptide pools in the ViraFEST assay, antigen-specific CD4+ T cells were sequenced. Cultured cells yielded isolated CD4+ T cells after roughly 11 days. Testing of the vaccine recipients showed negative nucleocapsid antibodies and no prior SARS-CoV-2 infection. The specimen comprised CD4+ T cells from PBMCs cultured with HCoV-NL63 spike peptides, sampled before COVID-19 vaccination. The receptors come from a human donor who received a COVID-19 vaccine.

This rearrangement joins TRBV12-3 or TRBV12-4 to TRBJ1-4, with D hard to call. The CDR3 extends over 13 amino acids. V lost 6 bases and J lost 8, with 13 bases in between. The CDR3 reads CASSLEGAEKLFF. CDR3 in DNA: TGTGCCAGCAGCCTAGAGGGCGCGGAAAAACTGTTTTTT.

V is TRBV28 and J is TRBJ1-3; D gene uncertain. Trimming took off 8 bases at V and 0 bases at J, with 8 bases between the two ends. The CDR3 runs to 13 residues. Per the germline V gene, CDR1 is MDHEN and CDR2 is SYDVKM. Here the CDR3 DNA reads TGTGCCAGCGGCAGGTACTCTGGAAACACCATATATTTT. Protein product: CASGRYSGNTIYF. Supplemented by reference TRBV28 and TRBJ1-3, the full variable domain reads DVKVTQSSRYLVKRTGEKVFLECVQDMDHENMFWYRQDPGLGLRLIYFSYDVKMKEKGDIPEGYSVSREKKERFSLILESASTNQTSMYLCASGRYSGNTIYFGEGSWLTVV.

This clone was detected a few times. V and J are TRBV30 and TRBJ1-6, with D unclear. The length of the CDR3 is 11 residues. V lost 3 bases to trimming and J lost 10 bases, with 7 bases between them. Per germline, CDR1 GTSNPN and CDR2 SVGIG (reference sequence). Here the CDR3 reads CAWSRGSPLHF. The DNA for the CDR3 is TGTGCCTGGAGCCGAGGGTCACCCCTCCACTTT.

The V call is TRBV7-2, the J call TRBJ2-5; maybe TRBD1 (6 bases). The germline V gene encodes CDR1 SGHTA and CDR2 FQGNSA. Trimming removed 5 bases from V and 2 bases from J, with 12 bases in between. The CDR3 extends over 14 amino acids. The CDR3 region is CASSPTGPQETQYF. The CDR3 nucleotides are TGTGCCAGCAGCCCGACAGGACCTCAAGAGACCCAGTACTTC.

The rearrangement links TRBV5-5 to TRBJ1-2; D perhaps matches TRBD1 (6 bases). The CDR3 loop spans 12 amino acids. V lost 0 bases to trimming and J lost 9 bases, with 9 bases between them. CDR1 is SGHKS, CDR2 YYEKEE, per germline (reference sequence). The chain's CDR3 is CASSLGGGSYTF. The CDR3 DNA sequence: TGTGCCAGCAGCTTGGGGGGGGGCAGCTACACCTTC.

This clone was seen once. The chain employs TRBV6-5 and TRBJ1-2, with TRBD1 as a possible D gene (5 bases). From germline, CDR1 is MNHEY and CDR2 SVGAGI. V shed 6 bases and J shed 3 bases, with 8 bases lying between them. The CDR3 has 12 amino acids. CDR3 in DNA: TGTGCCAGCAGAAAGGGGTACTATGGCTACACCTTC. Translation: CASRKGYYGYTF.

This chain links TRBV5-1 with TRBJ2-6; D gene ambiguous. CDR3 size: 15 residues. V was shortened by 4 bases and J by 2 bases, with 10 bases between the two germline ends. Germline values: CDR1 SGHRS, CDR2 YFSETQ. The CDR3 region is CASSRVGTGANVLTF. Here the CDR3 DNA reads TGCGCCAGCAGCCGAGTGGGGACTGGGGCCAACGTCCTGACTTTC. Variable domain in full (rest from reference TRBV5-1 and TRBJ2-6): KAGVTQTPRYLIKTRGQQVTLSCSPISGHRSVSWYQQTPGQGLQFLFEYFSETQRNKGNFPGRFSGRQFSNSRSEMNVSTLELGDSALYLCASSRVGTGANVLTFGAGSRLTVL.

The rearrangement uses TRBV5-1 and TRBJ2-1; TRBD1 aligns across 7 bases. CDR3 size: 16 residues. Germline V CDR1 and CDR2: SGHRS, YFSETQ. The junction had 7 bases not matched to a gene; V was cut back by 4 bases and J by 0 bases. In DNA form, the CDR3 reads TGCGCCAGCAGCGTCTTAGGGGGCAGCTCCTACAATGAGCAGTTCTTC. Its translation: CASSVLGGSSYNEQFF.

The chain joins TRBV13 to TRBJ2-4; D may be TRBD2 (5 bases). This CDR3 has 16 amino acids. CDR1 is PRHDT, CDR2 FYEKMQ, per germline (reference sequence). Trimming shortened V by 2 bases and J by 0 bases, and 11 bases separated the two germline ends. Here the CDR3 reads CASSLSGLGAKNIQYF. The CDR3 DNA follows: TGTGCCAGCAGCTTATCGGGGTTGGGAGCCAAAAACATTCAGTACTTC.

V gene TRBV20-1 combines with J gene TRBJ2-5, with D hard to call. Germline CDR1 DFQATT, CDR2 SNEGSKA (reference sequence). The CDR3 covers 11 residues. The V end lost 5 bases, the J end lost 7 bases, and 11 bases lay between the germline ends. The CDR3, as DNA: TGCAGTGCTCCCCTGGTTGGGACCCAGTACTTC. This sequence encodes CSAPLVGTQYF.

V and J are TRBV5-4 and TRBJ2-3; D gene uncertain. The germline V gene encodes CDR1 SGHNT and CDR2 YYREEE (reference sequence). There are 13 residues in the CDR3. V dropped 0 bases and J dropped 5 bases, with 7 bases sitting between them. Written as DNA, the CDR3 is TGTGCCAGCAGCTTGGATAGAGGAGATACGCAGTATTTT. It codes for CASSLDRGDTQYF.

The table lists this clone with a count of one. The chain recombines TRBV21-1 with TRBJ1-1. TRBV21-1 is described as a pseudogene. The CDR3 spans 10 residues. The CDR3 spells CASSKIGAFF. The CDR3 region has the DNA TGTGCCAGCAGCAAAATAGGAGCTTTCTTT.